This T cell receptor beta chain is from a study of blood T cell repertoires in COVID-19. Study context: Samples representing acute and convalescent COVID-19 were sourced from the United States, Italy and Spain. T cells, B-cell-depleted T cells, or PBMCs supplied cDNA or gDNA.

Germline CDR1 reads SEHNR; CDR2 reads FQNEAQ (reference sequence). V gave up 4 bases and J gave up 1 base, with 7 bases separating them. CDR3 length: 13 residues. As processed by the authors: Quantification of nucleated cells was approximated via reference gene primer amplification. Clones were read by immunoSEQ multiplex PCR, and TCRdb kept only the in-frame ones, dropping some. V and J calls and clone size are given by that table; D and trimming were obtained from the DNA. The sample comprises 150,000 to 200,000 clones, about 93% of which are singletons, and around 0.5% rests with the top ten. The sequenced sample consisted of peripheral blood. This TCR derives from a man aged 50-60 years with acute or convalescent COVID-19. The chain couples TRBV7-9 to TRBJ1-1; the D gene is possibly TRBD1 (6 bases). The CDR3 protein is CASSSTGNTEAFF. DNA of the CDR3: TGTGCCAGCAGCTCGACAGGGAACACTGAAGCTTTCTTT.